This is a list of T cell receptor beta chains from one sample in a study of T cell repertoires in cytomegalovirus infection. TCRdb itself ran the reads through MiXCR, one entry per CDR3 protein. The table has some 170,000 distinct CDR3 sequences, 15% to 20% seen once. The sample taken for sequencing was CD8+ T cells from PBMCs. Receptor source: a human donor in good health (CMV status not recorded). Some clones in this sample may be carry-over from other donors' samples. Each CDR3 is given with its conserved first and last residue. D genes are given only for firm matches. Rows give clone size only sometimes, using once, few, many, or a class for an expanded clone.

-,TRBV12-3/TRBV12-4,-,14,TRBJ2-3,CASSLWGHMNTQYF,TGTGCCAGCAGTCTCTGGGGGCACATGAATACGCAGTATTTT
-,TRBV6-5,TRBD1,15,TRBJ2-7,CASSYSGTTGDEQYF,TGTGCCAGCAGTTACTCCGGGACGACAGGGGACGAGCAGTACTTC
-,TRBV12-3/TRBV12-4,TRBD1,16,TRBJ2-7,CASSPLSGTGTYEQYF,TGTGCCAGCAGTCCGTTATCCGGGACAGGTACCTACGAGCAGTACTTC
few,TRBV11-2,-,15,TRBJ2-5,CASSLDRGAGETQYF,TGTGCCAGCAGCTTAGACAGGGGGGCTGGAGAGACCCAGTACTTC
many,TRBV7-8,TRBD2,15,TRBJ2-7,CASSYSGGSSYEQYF,TGTGCCAGCAGCTACAGCGGGGGAAGCTCCTACGAGCAGTACTTC
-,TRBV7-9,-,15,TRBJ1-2,CASSLTGVRLYGYTF,TGTGCCAGCAGCTTAACGGGGGTTAGGCTCTATGGCTACACCTTC
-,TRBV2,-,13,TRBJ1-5,CASKGRAVEPQHF,TGTGCCAGCAAGGGCAGGGCGGTTGAGCCCCAGCATTTT
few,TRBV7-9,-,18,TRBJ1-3,CASSLGVGFSSAGNTIYF,TGTGCCAGCAGCTTAGGGGTGGGTTTTTCCTCGGCTGGAAACACCATATATTTT
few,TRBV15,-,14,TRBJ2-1,CATSRDRRGHEQFF,TGTGCCACCAGCAGAGATAGACGTGGCCATGAGCAGTTCTTC
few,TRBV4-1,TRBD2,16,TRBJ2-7,CASSFRLAGGLYEQYF,TGCGCCAGCAGCTTTAGACTAGCGGGGGGCCTCTACGAGCAGTACTTC
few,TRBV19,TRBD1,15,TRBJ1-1,CASSIGGQGVTEAFF,TGTGCCAGTAGTATTGGAGGACAGGGCGTCACTGAAGCTTTCTTT
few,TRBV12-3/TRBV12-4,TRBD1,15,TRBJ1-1,CASSLRGQGITEAFF,TGTGCCAGCAGTTTAAGGGGGCAGGGGATAACTGAAGCTTTCTTT
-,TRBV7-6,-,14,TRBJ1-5,CASSLDGDSQPQHF,TGTGCCAGCAGCTTAGATGGGGACTCACAGCCCCAGCATTTT
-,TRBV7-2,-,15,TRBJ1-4,CASSWKDGTNEKLFF,TGTGCCAGCAGCTGGAAAGACGGAACTAATGAAAAACTGTTTTTT
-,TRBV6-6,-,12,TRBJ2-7,CASSYTLGEQYF,TGTGCCAGCAGTTACACGCTTGGGGAGCAGTACTTC
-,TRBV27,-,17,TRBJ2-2,CASSKKPGQNGGGELFF,TGTGCCAGCAGTAAGAAACCGGGACAAAACGGTGGCGGGGAGCTGTTTTTT
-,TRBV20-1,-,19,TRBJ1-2,CSARDEIGQGLSSNYGYTF,TGCAGTGCTAGAGATGAGATCGGCCAGGGGTTATCTTCTAACTATGGCTACACCTTC
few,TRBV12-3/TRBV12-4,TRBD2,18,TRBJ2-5,CASNPGTSGGALGETQYF,TGTGCCAGCAACCCCGGGACTAGCGGGGGGGCCCTTGGAGAGACCCAGTACTTC
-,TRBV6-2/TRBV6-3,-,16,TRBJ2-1,CASSYLIGNPSNEQFF,TGTGCCAGCAGTTACCTTATAGGGAACCCCAGCAATGAGCAGTTCTTC
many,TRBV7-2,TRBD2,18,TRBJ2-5,CASSLFIVAQRGKETQYF,TGTGCCAGCAGCTTATTTATCGTTGCCCAGCGGGGGAAAGAGACCCAGTACTTC
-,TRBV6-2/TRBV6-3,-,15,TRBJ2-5,CASSYFRRVSETQYF,TGTGCCAGCAGTTACTTTCGGCGAGTCTCAGAGACCCAGTACTTC
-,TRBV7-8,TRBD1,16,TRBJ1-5,CASSLTRGTVNQPQHF,TGTGCCAGCAGCTTAACCCGAGGGACAGTGAATCAGCCCCAGCATTTT
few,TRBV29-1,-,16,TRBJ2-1,CSVGTRGRRSYNEQFF,TGCAGCGTTGGTACCAGGGGCCGACGGTCCTACAATGAGCAGTTCTTC